The 13 T cell receptor beta chains below were found in one sample sequenced in a study of early T cells in non-severe SARS-CoV-2 infection. TCRdb called the 5' RACE reads again in MiXCR, with one record for every CDR3 protein. The sample yields fewer than 55,000 distinct CDR3 sequences, around 9.1% seen once. Sequenced sample: whole blood. These receptors originate from an adult who was a healthcare worker with PCR-confirmed SARS-CoV-2 infection or an uninfected control (not recorded which).

This clonotype was seen a few times. CDR3 in DNA: TGTGCCAGCAGTTATTCCGACAGGAACACTGAAGCTTTCTTT. As protein: CASSYSDRNTEAFF. The V and J genes are TRBV6-5 and TRBJ1-1, with D tentatively TRBD1 (5 bases). Germline CDR1 is MNHEY and CDR2 is SVGAGI. V dropped 3 bases and J dropped 1 base, with 9 bases sitting between them. CDR3 size: 14 residues.

The J gene is TRBJ2-1, the V gene TRBV20-1; TRBD2 agrees at 14 bases. This CDR3 is built from 17 residues. The ends lost 6 bases at V and 3 bases at J; junction bases unmatched: 10. CDR1 and CDR2 (germline): DFQATT, SNEGSKA (reference sequence). The CDR3 reads CSALERGLAGVYNEQFF. The CDR3 DNA reads TGCAGTGCCCTGGAGAGGGGACTAGCGGGGGTCTACAATGAGCAGTTCTTC.

This clonotype was detected once. The chain links TRBV19 to TRBJ2-7, with a weak D call TRBD1 (6 bases). The CDR3 loop spans 15 amino acids. Trimming removed 6 bases from V and 5 bases from J, with 20 bases in between. CDR1 and CDR2 (germline): LNHDA, SQIVND (reference sequence). Written as DNA, the CDR3 is TGTGCCAGTAGCTCCAGGGGCTCCTCAGGGGACGAGCAGTACTTC. Its protein product is CASSSRGSSGDEQYF. The full variable domain, its missing parts supplied by reference TRBV19 and TRBJ2-7, is DGGITQSPKYLFRKEGQNVTLSCEQNLNHDAMYWYRQDPGQGLRLIYYSQIVNDFQKGDIAEGYSVSREKKESFPLTVTSAQKNPTAFYLCASSSRGSSGDEQYFGPGTRLTVT.

This clonotype was counted between two and nine times. J is TRBJ2-7 and V is TRBV7-8; D possibly corresponds to TRBD1 (6 bases). The length of the CDR3 is 15 residues. Trimming pared 4 bases from V and 3 bases from J, leaving 16 bases between. Per germline, CDR1 SGHVS and CDR2 FQNEAQ. The CDR3 coding sequence is TGTGCCAGCAGCTCGACAGGCGATTGGTTCTACGAGCAGTACTTC. Translated: CASSSTGDWFYEQYF.

Concerning this clonotype: Being one base from a much bigger clone, this may be a read error. The CDR3 protein is CVSSVSRLTTQFF. The CDR3 bases are TGTGTCAGCAGCGTCAGTCGCTTAACCACGCAGTTCTTC. The chain uses TRBV7-6 and TRBJ2-1; no definite D call. Germline assignment: CDR1 SGHVS and CDR2 FNYEAQ. CDR3 length equals 13 residues.

The chain combines TRBV20-1 with TRBJ2-3; D is unresolved. V lost 3 bases and J lost 2, with 18 bases in between. Germline V lookup: CDR1 DFQATT, CDR2 SNEGSKA (reference sequence). This CDR3 contains 16 residues. This chain's CDR3 is CSASLWKEILTDTQYF. The CDR3, as DNA: TGCAGTGCTAGTCTTTGGAAGGAAATCCTCACAGATACGCAGTATTTT.

This clonotype showed up many times. The chain's CDR3 is CASRNGVAGEVTDTQYF. DNA of the CDR3: TGTGCCAGCAGAAATGGGGTAGCGGGAGAGGTGACAGATACGCAGTATTTT. The genes are TRBV5-6 and TRBJ2-3, with TRBD2 matching over 9 bases. Germline CDR1 SGHDT, CDR2 YYEEEE. The ends lost 5 bases at V and 3 bases at J; junction bases unmatched: 13. There are 17 residues in the CDR3.

This clonotype has at least ten counts. A read error may produce the germline difference seen at one junction end. The chain uses TRBV9 and TRBJ2-6, with 13 positions matching TRBD2. This CDR3 is 17 amino acids long. The germline V gene has CDR1 SGDLS and CDR2 YYNGEE. CDR3 protein: CASSERKGLAGPKVLTF. CDR3 DNA sequence: TGTGCCAGCAGCGAGAGAAAGGGACTAGCGGGGCCCAAGGTCCTGACTTTC.

This clonotype was counted only a few times. V gene TRBV18 combines with J gene TRBJ2-1, with unresolved D. The germline V gene encodes CDR1 KGHSH and CDR2 LQKENI. Trimming left V 1 base short and J 8 bases short, with 18 bases between. CDR3 length equals 16 residues. The CDR3 DNA is TGTGCCAGCTCACCACGGCACCCCAAAAACGGTGATGAGCAGTTCTTC. It encodes CASSPRHPKNGDEQFF. The full variable domain, in which reference TRBV18 and TRBJ2-1 provide the parts outside the CDR3, is NAGVMQNPRHLVRRRGQEARLRCSPMKGHSHVYWYRQLPEEGLKFMVYLQKENIIDESGMPKERFSAEFPKEGPSILRIQQVVRGDSAAYFCASSPRHPKNGDEQFFGPGTRLTVL.

The chain is built from TRBV7-9 and TRBJ1-6; no clear D. This CDR3 has 14 amino acids. Germline values: CDR1 SEHNR, CDR2 FQNEAQ (reference sequence). Trimming removed 10 bases from V and 8 bases from J, with 18 bases in between. CDR3 bases: TGTGCCACCCCCGACGGGGAAGGAGATTCACCCCTCCACTTT. This translates into CATPDGEGDSPLHF.

At least ten counts were recorded for this clonotype. The CDR3 coding sequence is TGCAGTGCAACGGGGGGCGCGGACGTAGCTTTCTTT. Protein sequence: CSATGGADVAFF. The chain joins TRBV20-1 to TRBJ1-1, with TRBD1 as a possible D gene (6 bases). The CDR3 length is 12 residues. The germline gives CDR1 DFQATT, CDR2 SNEGSKA (reference sequence). V lost 6 bases and J 10 bases, leaving 18 bases between the germline ends.

This clonotype was detected many times. The chain combines TRBV6-6 with TRBJ1-4, with 7 positions matching TRBD1. CDR1 MNHNY and CDR2 SVGAGI come from the germline V gene (reference sequence). There are 16 residues in the CDR3. With V trimmed by 5 bases and J by 3 bases, 9 bases remained unmatched. CDR3: CASSVPPGTANEKLFF. DNA of the CDR3: TGTGCCAGCAGTGTCCCCCCCGGGACAGCTAATGAAAAACTGTTTTTT.

The table lists this clonotype with many counts. J is TRBJ2-1 and V is TRBV2; D is ambiguous. The CDR3 contains 12 residues. Per germline, CDR1 SNHLY and CDR2 FYNNEI. V was cut by 6 bases and J by 8 bases, with 11 bases left in between. As DNA, the CDR3 is TGTGCCAGCAGCCTCAGTAGGGATGAGCAGTTCTTC. It codes for CASSLSRDEQFF.